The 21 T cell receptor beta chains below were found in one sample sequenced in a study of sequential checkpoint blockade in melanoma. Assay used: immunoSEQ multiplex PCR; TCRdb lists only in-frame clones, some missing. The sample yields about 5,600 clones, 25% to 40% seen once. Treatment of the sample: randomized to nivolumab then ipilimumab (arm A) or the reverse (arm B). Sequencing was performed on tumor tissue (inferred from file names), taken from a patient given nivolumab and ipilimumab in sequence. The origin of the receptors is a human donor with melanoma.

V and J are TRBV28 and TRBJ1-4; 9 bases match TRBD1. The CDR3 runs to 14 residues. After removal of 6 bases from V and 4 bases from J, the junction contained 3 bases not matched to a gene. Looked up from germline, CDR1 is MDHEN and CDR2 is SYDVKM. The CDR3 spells CASRKTGGNEKLFF. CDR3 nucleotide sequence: TGTGCCAGCAGGAAGACAGGGGGTAATGAAAAACTGTTTTTT.

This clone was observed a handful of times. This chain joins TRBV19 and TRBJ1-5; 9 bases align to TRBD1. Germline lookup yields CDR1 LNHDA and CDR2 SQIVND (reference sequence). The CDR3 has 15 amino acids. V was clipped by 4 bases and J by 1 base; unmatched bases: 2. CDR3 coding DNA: TGTGCCAGTAGTACCGGGACAGGGAGCAATCAGCCCCAGCATTTT. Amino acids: CASSTGTGSNQPQHF.

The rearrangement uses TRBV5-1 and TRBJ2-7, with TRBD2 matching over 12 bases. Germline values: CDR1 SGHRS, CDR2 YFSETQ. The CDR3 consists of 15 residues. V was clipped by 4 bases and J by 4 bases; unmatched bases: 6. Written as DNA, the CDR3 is TGCGCCAGCAGCCAAGATGGGACTAGCGGGTACGAGCAGTACTTC. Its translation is CASSQDGTSGYEQYF.

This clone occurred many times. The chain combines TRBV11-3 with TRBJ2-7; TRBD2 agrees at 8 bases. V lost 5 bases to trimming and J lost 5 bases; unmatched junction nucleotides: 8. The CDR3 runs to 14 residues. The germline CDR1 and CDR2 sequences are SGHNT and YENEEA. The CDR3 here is CASSPLPGLDEQYF. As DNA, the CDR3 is TGTGCCAGCAGCCCCCTTCCGGGACTAGACGAGCAGTACTTC.

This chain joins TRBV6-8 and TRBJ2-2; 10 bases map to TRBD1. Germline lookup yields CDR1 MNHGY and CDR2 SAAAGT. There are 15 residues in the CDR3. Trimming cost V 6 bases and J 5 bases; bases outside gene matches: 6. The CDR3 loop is CASRTGQGNTGELFF. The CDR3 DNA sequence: TGTGCCAGCAGAACGGGACAGGGGAATACCGGGGAGCTGTTTTTT.

The CDR3 DNA sequence: TGTGCCAGCGCACTCAGGGGTACCACAGATACGCAGTATTTT. Translated, it gives CASALRGTTDTQYF. The V and J genes are TRBV6-8 and TRBJ2-3; a possible D gene is TRBD1 (6 bases). Germline CDR1 reads MNHGY; CDR2 reads SAAAGT. The CDR3 totals 14 residues. Trimming pared 8 bases from V and 2 bases from J, leaving 14 bases between.

CDR3 residues: CASSPGQVVTLAYEQYF. The CDR3 nucleotides are TGTGCCAGTAGTCCGGGACAGGTCGTAACCCTTGCTTACGAGCAGTACTTC. The rearrangement joins TRBV19 to TRBJ2-7, with 8 bases fitting TRBD1. V dropped 5 bases and J dropped 4; count of bases not matched to a gene: 16. The CDR3 spans 17 residues. Germline lookup yields CDR1 LNHDA and CDR2 SQIVND (reference sequence).

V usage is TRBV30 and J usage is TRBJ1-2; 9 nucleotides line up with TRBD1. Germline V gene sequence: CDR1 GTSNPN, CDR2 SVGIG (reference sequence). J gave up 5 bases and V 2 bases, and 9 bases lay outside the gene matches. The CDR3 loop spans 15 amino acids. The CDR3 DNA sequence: TGTGCCTGGAGTCTGTCCCGGACAGGGGCGTATGGCTACACCTTC. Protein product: CAWSLSRTGAYGYTF.

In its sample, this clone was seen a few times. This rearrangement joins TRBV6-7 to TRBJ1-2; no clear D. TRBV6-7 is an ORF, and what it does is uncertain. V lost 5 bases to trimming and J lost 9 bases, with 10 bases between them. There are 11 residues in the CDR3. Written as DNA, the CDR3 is TGTGCCAGCAGTGAAAGCTCCCGCTACACCTTC. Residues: CASSESSRYTF.

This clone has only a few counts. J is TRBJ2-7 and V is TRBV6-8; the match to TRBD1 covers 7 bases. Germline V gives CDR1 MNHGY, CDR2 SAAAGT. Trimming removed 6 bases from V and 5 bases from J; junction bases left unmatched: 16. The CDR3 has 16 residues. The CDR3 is CASRPTGTALFHEQYF. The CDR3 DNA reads TGTGCCAGCAGGCCAACCGGGACAGCGCTGTTTCACGAGCAGTACTTC.

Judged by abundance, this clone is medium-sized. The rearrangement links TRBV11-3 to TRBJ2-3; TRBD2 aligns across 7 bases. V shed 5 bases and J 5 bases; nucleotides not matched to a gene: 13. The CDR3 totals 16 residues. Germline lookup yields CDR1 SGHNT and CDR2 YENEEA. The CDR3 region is CASSLLPAGRGDTQYF. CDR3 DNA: TGTGCCAGCAGCCTTCTGCCAGCGGGGCGGGGAGATACGCAGTATTTT.

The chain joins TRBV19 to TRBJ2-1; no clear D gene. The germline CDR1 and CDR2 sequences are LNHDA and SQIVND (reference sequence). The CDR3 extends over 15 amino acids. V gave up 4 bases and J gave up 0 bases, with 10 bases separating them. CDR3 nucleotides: TGTGCCAGTAGTAAAATGGCGAGCTCCTACAATGAGCAGTTCTTC. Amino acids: CASSKMASSYNEQFF.

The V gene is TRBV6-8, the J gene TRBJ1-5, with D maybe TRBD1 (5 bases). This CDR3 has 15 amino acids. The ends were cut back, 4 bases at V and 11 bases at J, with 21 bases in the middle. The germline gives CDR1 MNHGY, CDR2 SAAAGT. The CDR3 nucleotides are TGTGCCAGCAGTTCCCCGGGGGAGGGTCGGTCAGCCCAGCATTTT. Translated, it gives CASSSPGEGRSAQHF.

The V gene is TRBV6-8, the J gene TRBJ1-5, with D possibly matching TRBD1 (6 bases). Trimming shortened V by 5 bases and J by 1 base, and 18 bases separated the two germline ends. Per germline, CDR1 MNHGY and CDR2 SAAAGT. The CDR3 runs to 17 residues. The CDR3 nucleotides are TGTGCCAGCAGTGCCCCTAAGACAGGTGGAAGCAATCAGCCCCAGCATTTT. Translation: CASSAPKTGGSNQPQHF.

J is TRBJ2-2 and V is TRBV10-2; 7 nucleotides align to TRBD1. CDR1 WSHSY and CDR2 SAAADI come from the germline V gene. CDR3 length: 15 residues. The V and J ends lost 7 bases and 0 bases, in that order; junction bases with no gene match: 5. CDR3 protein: CASNDRDTNTGELFF. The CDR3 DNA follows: TGCGCCAGCAATGACAGGGACACGAACACCGGGGAGCTGTTTTTT.

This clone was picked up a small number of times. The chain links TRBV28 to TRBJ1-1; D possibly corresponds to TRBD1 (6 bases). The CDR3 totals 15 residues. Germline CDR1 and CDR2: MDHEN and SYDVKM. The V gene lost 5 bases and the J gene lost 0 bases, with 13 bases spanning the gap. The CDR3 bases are TGTGCCAGCAGTCCCCCGACAGGAATGAACACTGAAGCTTTCTTT. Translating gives CASSPPTGMNTEAFF.

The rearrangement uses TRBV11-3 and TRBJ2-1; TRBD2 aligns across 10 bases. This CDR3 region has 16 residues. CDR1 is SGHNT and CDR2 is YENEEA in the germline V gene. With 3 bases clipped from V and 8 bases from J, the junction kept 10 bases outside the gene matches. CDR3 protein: CASSFSASGSSDEQFF. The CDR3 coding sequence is TGTGCCAGCAGCTTTTCGGCTAGCGGGAGTTCGGATGAGCAGTTCTTC.

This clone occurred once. CDR3 in amino acids: CASSPGTANTEAFF. The CDR3 DNA reads as TGCGCCAGCAGCCCCGGGACAGCAAACACTGAAGCTTTCTTT. The V gene is TRBV5-1, the J gene TRBJ1-1, with 7 nucleotides matching TRBD1. V trimming: 4 bases; J trimming: 2 bases; junction bases outside the gene matches: 5. CDR3 size: 14 residues. CDR1 is SGHRS and CDR2 is YFSETQ in the germline V gene. Variable domain in full (rest from reference TRBV5-1 and TRBJ1-1): KAGVTQTPRYLIKTRGQQVTLSCSPISGHRSVSWYQQTPGQGLQFLFEYFSETQRNKGNFPGRFSGRQFSNSRSEMNVSTLELGDSALYLCASSPGTANTEAFFGQGTRLTVV.

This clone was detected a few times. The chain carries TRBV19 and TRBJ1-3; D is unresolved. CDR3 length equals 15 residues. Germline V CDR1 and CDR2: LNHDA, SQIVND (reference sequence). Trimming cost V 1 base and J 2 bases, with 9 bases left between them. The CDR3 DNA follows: TGTGCCAGTAGTATAGCACCATGGGCTGGAAACACCATATATTTT. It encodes CASSIAPWAGNTIYF.

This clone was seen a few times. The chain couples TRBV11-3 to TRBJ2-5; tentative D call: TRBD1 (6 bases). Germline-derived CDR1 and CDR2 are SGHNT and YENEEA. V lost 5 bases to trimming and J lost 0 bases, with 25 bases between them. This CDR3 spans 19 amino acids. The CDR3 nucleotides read TGTGCCAGCAGCCTCGGCGCTTATGGGGGCAGCCTGAACCAAGAGACCCAGTACTTC. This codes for CASSLGAYGGSLNQETQYF.

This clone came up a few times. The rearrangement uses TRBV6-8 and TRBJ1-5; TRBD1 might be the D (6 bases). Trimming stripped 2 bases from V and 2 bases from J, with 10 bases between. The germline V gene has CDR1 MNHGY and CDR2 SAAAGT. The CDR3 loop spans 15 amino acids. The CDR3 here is CASSYIAGGNQPQHF. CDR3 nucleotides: TGTGCCAGCAGTTACATAGCAGGGGGCAATCAGCCCCAGCATTTT.